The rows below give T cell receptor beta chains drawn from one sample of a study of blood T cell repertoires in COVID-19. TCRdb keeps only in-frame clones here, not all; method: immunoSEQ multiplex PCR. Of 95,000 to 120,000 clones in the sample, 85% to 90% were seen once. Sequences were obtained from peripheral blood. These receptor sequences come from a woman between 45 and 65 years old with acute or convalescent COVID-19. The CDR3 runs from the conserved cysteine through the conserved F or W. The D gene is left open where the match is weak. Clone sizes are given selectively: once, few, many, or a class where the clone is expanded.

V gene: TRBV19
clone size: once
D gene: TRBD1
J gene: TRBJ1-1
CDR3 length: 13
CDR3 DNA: TGTGCCAGTAGTACAGGGGGGAACACTGAAGCTTTCTTT
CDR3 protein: CASSTGGNTEAFF

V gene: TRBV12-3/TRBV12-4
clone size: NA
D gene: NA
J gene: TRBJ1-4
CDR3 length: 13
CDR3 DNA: TGTGCCAGCAGCAGGTCAGAGAATGAAAAACTGTTTTTT
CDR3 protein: CASSRSENEKLFF

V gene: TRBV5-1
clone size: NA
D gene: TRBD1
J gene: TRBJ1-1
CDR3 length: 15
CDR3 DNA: TGCGCCAGCAGCTCGAACCGGGACAGGGGCACTGAAGCTTTCTTT
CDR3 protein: CASSSNRDRGTEAFF

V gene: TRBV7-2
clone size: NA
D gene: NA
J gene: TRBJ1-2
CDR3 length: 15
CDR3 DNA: TGTGCCAGCAGCTTAGAGGGAGGGGGAAACTATGGCTACACCTTC
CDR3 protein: CASSLEGGGNYGYTF

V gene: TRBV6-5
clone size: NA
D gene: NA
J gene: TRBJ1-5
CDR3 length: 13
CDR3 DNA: TGTGCCAGCAGTTACTTCCCTAATCAGCCCCAGCATTTT
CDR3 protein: CASSYFPNQPQHF

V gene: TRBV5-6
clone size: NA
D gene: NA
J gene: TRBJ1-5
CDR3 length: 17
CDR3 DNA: TGTGCCAGCAGCTTAATAGGAGGAAAAAGTAGCAATCAGCCCCAGCATTTT
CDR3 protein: CASSLIGGKSSNQPQHF

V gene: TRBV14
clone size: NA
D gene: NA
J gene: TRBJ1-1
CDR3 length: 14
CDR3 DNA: TGTGCCAGCAGCCAAGTTCCCGGGGGCACTGAAGCTTTCTTT
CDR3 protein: CASSQVPGGTEAFF

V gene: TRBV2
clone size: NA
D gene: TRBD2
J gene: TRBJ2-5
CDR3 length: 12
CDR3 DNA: TGTGCCAGCAGAAGCGGGGGTGAGACCCAGTACTTC
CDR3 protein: CASRSGGETQYF

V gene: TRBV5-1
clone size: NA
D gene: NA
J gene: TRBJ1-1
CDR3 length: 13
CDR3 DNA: TGCGCCAGCAGCTACAGGGTGAACACTGAAGCTTTCTTT
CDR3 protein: CASSYRVNTEAFF

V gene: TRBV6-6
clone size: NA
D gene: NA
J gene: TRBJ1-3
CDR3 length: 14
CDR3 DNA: TGTGCCAGCAGTCTTCAGGGGTCCGGAAACACCATATATTTT
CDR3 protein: CASSLQGSGNTIYF

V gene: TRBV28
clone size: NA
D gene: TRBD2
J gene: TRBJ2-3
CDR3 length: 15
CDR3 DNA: TGTGCCAGCAGTTTAGGGACTACTATCACAGATACGCAGTATTTT
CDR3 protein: CASSLGTTITDTQYF

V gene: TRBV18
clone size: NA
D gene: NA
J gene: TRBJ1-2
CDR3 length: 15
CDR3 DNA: TGTGCCAGCTCACCTACACTGGCTGAACAGGATGGCTACACCTTC
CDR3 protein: CASSPTLAEQDGYTF

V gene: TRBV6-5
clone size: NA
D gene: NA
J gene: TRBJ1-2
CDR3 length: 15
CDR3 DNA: TGTGCCAGCAGCCCCTCCGGGAGTCCCATCTATGGCTACACCTTC
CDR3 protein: CASSPSGSPIYGYTF

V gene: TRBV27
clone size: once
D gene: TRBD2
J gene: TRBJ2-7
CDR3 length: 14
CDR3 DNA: TGTGCCAGCAGTTTCCAGGTGGGGGGAGGGGAGCAGTACTTC
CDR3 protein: CASSFQVGGGEQYF

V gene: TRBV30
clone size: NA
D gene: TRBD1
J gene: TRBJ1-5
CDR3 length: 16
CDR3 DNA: TGTGCCTGGAGTAATCCTCGGGACAGCCCCAATCAGCCCCAGCATTTT
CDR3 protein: CAWSNPRDSPNQPQHF